The present T cell receptor beta chain was sequenced within a study of blood T cell repertoires in COVID-19. Background on the study: Samples of COVID-19 (acute and convalescent) were obtained from the United States, Italy and Spain. Nucleic acid was either cDNA or gDNA, and it came from T cells, B-cell-depleted T cells, or PBMCs.

The authors' processing: Reference gene primer amplification gave nucleated cell count estimates. Some clones are missing from TCRdb's copy, which holds only in-frame ones; the method was immunoSEQ multiplex PCR. That table furnishes V, J and clone size, whereas the DNA furnished D and trimming. The sample shows fewer than 70,000 clones, 79% of them seen only once. The sample holds a few counts of this clone. Trimming took off 5 bases at V and 3 bases at J, with 11 bases between the two ends. Germline CDR1 LNHDA, CDR2 SQIVND (reference sequence). This CDR3 has 15 amino acids. The receptor comes from a man in his 60s with acute or convalescent COVID-19. The material sequenced was peripheral blood. The chain joins TRBV19 to TRBJ2-6; no reliable D call. Written as DNA, the CDR3 is TGTGCCAGTAGTTCCTGGCCTGGTGGGGCCAACGTCCTGACTTTC. It translates to CASSSWPGGANVLTF.